These 30 T cell receptor beta chains share one sample of origin, sequenced in a study of T cell clones after liver transplantation (dated by TCRdb to about 2019). The library relied on the immunoSEQ multiplex PCR assay. TCRdb retrieved this table from immuneACCESS and kept in-frame rearrangements only. Not all clones are present; in checked studies, unresolved V genes account for under half, and no reason is known for the remainder. The sample yields 70,000 to 95,000 clones; approximately 87% were counted once. The top ten clones comprise roughly 2.8% of the sample. The sequencing used CD4+ T cells from blood, collected at the 22-month timepoint. The receptors were gathered from a human patient who received a liver transplant. In patients who had a transplant, some T cells may come from the graft donor.

J is TRBJ1-1 and V is TRBV5-6, with 9 bases matching TRBD1. Unmatched junction bases numbered 7, after V lost 3 bases and J lost 10 bases. Germline V gene data show CDR1 as SGHDT and CDR2 as YYEEEE. The CDR3 runs 13 residues. CDR3 sequence: CASSSTDRGAAFF. The CDR3 nucleotides are TGTGCCAGCAGCTCCACTGACAGGGGGGCAGCTTTCTTT.

This clone was seen a single time. The rearrangement joins TRBV4-3 to TRBJ1-3; D unresolved. The CDR3 has 16 residues. Trimming pared 0 bases from V and 2 bases from J, leaving 11 bases between. Per germline, CDR1 LGHNA and CDR2 YSLEER. The CDR3 DNA is TGCGCCAGCAGCCAAGATCTGGGGAGCGCTGGAAACACCATATATTTT. Residues: CASSQDLGSAGNTIYF.

This clone was recorded once. The chain uses TRBV15 and TRBJ2-2; maybe TRBD2 (8 bases). The CDR3 covers 17 residues. The germline V gene encodes CDR1 LNHNV and CDR2 YYDKDF (reference sequence). The V end lost 8 bases, the J end lost 0 bases, and 19 bases lay between the germline ends. The CDR3 protein is CATREGAPAPNTGELFF. In DNA, the CDR3 is TGTGCCACCCGGGAGGGGGCCCCCGCTCCGAACACCGGGGAGCTGTTTTTT.

The CDR3 DNA reads TGTGCCAGCAGTACACCCGGGACAGGTAGCACAGATACGCAGTATTTT. Translating gives CASSTPGTGSTDTQYF. The chain couples TRBV27 to TRBJ2-3; 8 bases line up with TRBD1. CDR3 size: 16 residues. The germline gives CDR1 MNHEY, CDR2 SMNVEV (reference sequence). V was pared by 5 bases and J by 0 bases, with 7 bases of the junction left unmatched.

V usage is TRBV19 and J usage is TRBJ2-3, with D maybe TRBD2 (6 bases). From germline, CDR1 is LNHDA and CDR2 SQIVND (reference sequence). V lost 5 bases to trimming and J lost 0 bases, with 12 bases between them. This CDR3 spans 15 amino acids. The CDR3 sequence is CASSSPTRSTDTQYF. As DNA, the CDR3 is TGTGCCAGTAGTTCCCCGACTAGAAGCACAGATACGCAGTATTTT.

This chain's CDR3 is CASSRYEQYF. The CDR3 bases are TGTGCCAGCAGTCGTTACGAGCAGTACTTC. This chain connects TRBV27 to TRBJ2-7; D remains unclear. The germline V gene has CDR1 MNHEY and CDR2 SMNVEV (reference sequence). Deletions cut 5 bases from V and 4 bases from J, with 3 bases between. The CDR3 consists of 10 residues.

This clone was picked up one time. The chain recombines TRBV28 with TRBJ1-5, with D uncertain. CDR3 length equals 12 residues. Germline V gives CDR1 MDHEN, CDR2 SYDVKM. V was trimmed by 5 bases and J by 1 base, leaving 3 bases between them. The chain's CDR3 is CASSRSNQPQHF. In nucleotides, the CDR3 is TGTGCCAGCAGTCGGAGCAATCAGCCCCAGCATTTT.

The CDR3 sequence is CASSSGKETQYF. The CDR3 region has the DNA TGTGCCAGCAGCTCAGGGAAAGAGACCCAGTACTTC. This chain links TRBV28 with TRBJ2-5; D might be TRBD1 (5 bases). The germline gives CDR1 MDHEN, CDR2 SYDVKM. Trimming took off 6 bases at V and 3 bases at J, with 8 bases between the two ends. The CDR3 extends over 12 amino acids.

This chain uses TRBV4-1 with TRBJ2-1, with D maybe TRBD2 (6 bases). This CDR3 has 17 amino acids. Trimming pared 1 base from V and 4 bases from J, leaving 17 bases between. The germline V gene encodes CDR1 MGHRA and CDR2 YSYEKL. The CDR3 coding sequence is TGCGCCAGCAGCCAAGGACCAGCGGAGGGCCGGTACAATGAGCAGTTCTTC. It codes for CASSQGPAEGRYNEQFF.

This chain uses TRBV9 with TRBJ2-4; 8 bases are a match to TRBD2. V shed 2 bases, J shed 1 base, and the junction held 2 bases outside the gene matches. Germline CDR1 reads SGDLS; CDR2 reads YYNGEE. The CDR3 covers 15 residues. CDR3 sequence: CASSVGGGAKNIQYF. In nucleotides, the CDR3 is TGTGCCAGCAGCGTCGGCGGGGGGGCCAAAAACATTCAGTACTTC.

Written as DNA, the CDR3 is TGCAGCGAGAGTAAGGGGGCGACCGGCTACACCTTC. It is translated as CSESKGATGYTF. The chain couples TRBV29-1 to TRBJ1-2; 7 bases match TRBD1. This CDR3 contains 12 residues. Germline V lookup: CDR1 SQVTM, CDR2 ANQGSEA. Trimming at V came to 7 bases and at J to 8 bases, leaving 10 bases not matched to a gene.

V is TRBV6-5 and J is TRBJ2-7; 8 bases fit TRBD2. Germline V gene data show CDR1 as MNHEY and CDR2 as SVGAGI. The CDR3 sequence is 13 residues long. The V gene end was trimmed by 6 bases and the J gene end by 5 bases; junction bases not matched to a gene: 6. For the CDR3, the DNA is TGTGCCAGCAGCTTCGGGGGGGCGGACGAGCAGTACTTC. Amino acid sequence: CASSFGGADEQYF.

V gene TRBV5-4 combines with J gene TRBJ2-5; TRBD1 matches 10 bases. CDR1 is SGHNT, CDR2 YYREEE, per germline (reference sequence). CDR3 size: 13 residues. J lost 4 bases, V lost 4 bases, and 1 base had no gene match. The CDR3 coding sequence is TGTGCCAGCAGCGACAGGGGGCGAGAGACCCAGTACTTC. The encoded protein is CASSDRGRETQYF. Complete variable domain (other parts from reference TRBV5-4 and TRBJ2-5): ETGVTQSPTHLIKTRGQQVTLRCSSQSGHNTVSWYQQALGQGPQFIFQYYREEENGRGNFPPRFSGLQFPNYSSELNVNALELDDSALYLCASSDRGRETQYFGPGTRLLVL.

The chain uses TRBV18 and TRBJ2-7; 9 nucleotides agree with TRBD1. The CDR3 sequence is 16 residues long. Germline V CDR1 and CDR2: KGHSH, LQKENI. V gave up 5 bases and J gave up 7 bases; unmatched junction bases: 15. CDR3 protein: CASSAGLGQGSREQYF. For the CDR3, the DNA is TGTGCCAGCTCAGCGGGACTGGGACAGGGCTCTAGAGAGCAGTACTTC.

V is TRBV2 and J is TRBJ1-3; D is ambiguous. CDR1 and CDR2 from the germline V gene are SNHLY and FYNNEI. V was clipped by 4 bases and J by 4 bases, with 11 bases between them. The CDR3 spans 14 residues. The CDR3 bases are TGTGCCAGCAGTGGGGGATATCAGGGAAACACCATATATTTT. Its protein is CASSGGYQGNTIYF. Filled out from reference TRBV2 and TRBJ1-3, the complete variable domain reads EPEVTQTPSHQVTQMGQEVILRCVPISNHLYFYWYRQILGQKVEFLVSFYNNEISEKSEIFDDQFSVERPDGSNFTLKIRSTKLEDSAMYFCASSGGYQGNTIYFGEGSWLTVV.

J is TRBJ1-6 and V is TRBV5-4; 8 bases map to TRBD1. The CDR3 is 15 amino acids. Unmatched junction bases numbered 5, after V lost 2 bases and J lost 7 bases. CDR1 and CDR2 from the germline V gene are SGHNT and YYREEE (reference sequence). The chain's CDR3 is CASSLGQGGNSPLHF. CDR3 coding DNA: TGTGCCAGCAGCTTAGGACAGGGAGGGAATTCACCCCTCCACTTT.

The chain employs TRBV6-5 and TRBJ2-3, with D tentatively TRBD2 (5 bases). This CDR3 spans 13 amino acids. The germline gives CDR1 MNHEY, CDR2 SVGAGI. V was shortened by 2 bases and J by 6 bases, with 9 bases between the two germline ends. CDR3 amino acids: CASSYKTGDTQYF. CDR3 in DNA: TGTGCCAGCAGTTACAAAACGGGGGATACGCAGTATTTT.

The rearrangement links TRBV6-6 to TRBJ1-5; no firm D call. V was clipped by 7 bases and J by 6 bases, with 10 bases between them. Looked up from germline, CDR1 is MNHNY and CDR2 is SVGAGI (reference sequence). CDR3 size: 12 residues. The CDR3 sequence is CASTNVGQPQHF. The CDR3 coding sequence is TGTGCCAGCACCAACGTTGGTCAGCCCCAGCATTTT.

The sample holds one count of this clone. The CDR3 DNA is TGTGCCAGCAGCCAGACAGACTATGGCTACACCTTC. This encodes CASSQTDYGYTF. The V gene is TRBV28, the J gene TRBJ1-2; a weak D match, TRBD1 (5 bases). The germline V gene has CDR1 MDHEN and CDR2 SYDVKM. V lost 6 bases to trimming and J lost 3 bases, with 8 bases between them. The CDR3 totals 12 residues.

The V and J genes are TRBV15 and TRBJ2-5; D remains unclear. Germline V gene data show CDR1 as LNHNV and CDR2 as YYDKDF (reference sequence). There are 18 residues in the CDR3. V was pared by 0 bases and J by 2 bases, with 19 bases between. CDR3 sequence: CATSRDVVLDAQQETQYF. The CDR3 nucleotides read TGTGCCACCAGCAGAGATGTGGTTTTGGATGCCCAACAAGAGACCCAGTACTTC. Based on the CDR3 plus reference TRBV15 and TRBJ2-5, the full variable domain is DAMVIQNPRYQVTQFGKPVTLSCSQTLNHNVMYWYQQKSSQAPKLLFHYYDKDFNNEADTPDNFQSRRPNTSFCFLDIRSPGLGDTAMYLCATSRDVVLDAQQETQYFGPGTRLLVL.

V gene TRBV6-5 combines with J gene TRBJ2-2; either TRBD1 or TRBD2 may supply D (5 bases each). The V gene's germline CDR1 is MNHEY and CDR2 SVGAGI. The CDR3 spans 12 residues. Trimming removed 6 bases at V and 9 bases at J, with 11 bases between. The CDR3 loop is CASSKGSRELFF. The CDR3 DNA is TGTGCCAGCAGCAAGGGGAGTCGGGAGCTGTTTTTT.

Only one count was recorded for this clone. The V and J genes are TRBV27 and TRBJ1-6; weak D call: TRBD1 (6 bases). The length of the CDR3 is 16 residues. Trimming removed 3 bases at V and 9 bases at J, with 18 bases between. Germline V gene data show CDR1 as MNHEY and CDR2 as SMNVEV (reference sequence). The CDR3: CASSFGGSSLGSPLHF. For the CDR3, the DNA is TGTGCCAGCAGTTTCGGGGGCTCCTCCCTCGGTTCACCCCTCCACTTT.

As concerns this clone: One junction end disagrees with the germline gene, perhaps due to a read error. The J gene is TRBJ2-1, the V gene TRBV5-4, with D possibly matching TRBD2 (6 bases). The V gene's germline CDR1 is SGHNT and CDR2 YYREEE (reference sequence). CDR3 length: 16 amino acids. CDR3: CASSLDGRGSHNEQFF. CDR3 in DNA: TGTGCCAGCAGCTTGGATGGGCGGGGCTCCCACAATGAGCAGTTCTTC.

The chain has TRBV4-2 and TRBJ2-4, with 12 bases identical to TRBD2. The CDR3 covers 19 residues. The germline CDR1 and CDR2 sequences are LGHNA and YNFKEQ. J lost 0 bases, V lost 0 bases, and 6 bases had no gene match. CDR3 region: CASSQDIGTSGLAKNIQYF. The DNA of the CDR3 is TGTGCCAGCAGCCAAGATATCGGGACTAGCGGGTTAGCCAAAAACATTCAGTACTTC.

The rearrangement uses TRBV7-2 and TRBJ2-2; D uncertain. This CDR3 comprises 13 residues. The V gene's germline CDR1 is SGHTA and CDR2 FQGNSA. Trimming stripped 6 bases from V and 0 bases from J, with 5 bases between. DNA for the CDR3: TGTGCCAGCAGACCACCGAACACCGGGGAGCTGTTTTTT. This sequence encodes CASRPPNTGELFF.

The gene calls are TRBV28 and TRBJ1-1; no clear D. V lost 6 bases, J lost 0 bases, and 14 bases lay in between. The CDR3 totals 15 residues. CDR1 and CDR2 from the germline V gene are MDHEN and SYDVKM. The CDR3 loop is CASRKIDSMNTEAFF. CDR3 nucleotides: TGTGCCAGCAGAAAAATCGACTCGATGAACACTGAAGCTTTCTTT.

The rearrangement uses TRBV19 and TRBJ1-3; tentative D call: TRBD1 (5 bases). Germline V gene sequence: CDR1 LNHDA, CDR2 SQIVND (reference sequence). Trimming pared 4 bases from V and 0 bases from J, leaving 13 bases between. This CDR3 comprises 16 residues. The CDR3 region is CASSTSGLNSGNTIYF. The CDR3 coding sequence is TGTGCCAGTAGTACCTCGGGACTTAACTCTGGAAACACCATATATTTT.

This clone was seen more than once but under ten times. This CDR3 is CASSTSGIGLSETQYF. The CDR3 coding sequence is TGTGCCAGCAGTACCTCAGGGATCGGGTTGTCAGAGACCCAGTACTTC. This chain links TRBV27 with TRBJ2-5, with D perhaps TRBD1 (5 bases). This CDR3 spans 16 amino acids. The germline CDR1 and CDR2 sequences are MNHEY and SMNVEV (reference sequence). V lost 5 bases to trimming and J lost 4 bases, with 20 bases between them.

The rearrangement links TRBV7-9 to TRBJ1-6; unclear D gene. The CDR3 sequence is 14 residues long. The V end lost 5 bases, the J end lost 5 bases, and 10 bases lay between the germline ends. Germline CDR1 and CDR2: SEHNR and FQNEAQ (reference sequence). The CDR3 DNA reads as TGTGCCAGCAGCGCCGGGCTGAATAATTCACCCCTCCACTTT. Its translation: CASSAGLNNSPLHF.

The chain has TRBV7-2 and TRBJ2-5; D possibly corresponds to TRBD2 (6 bases). Germline values: CDR1 SGHTA, CDR2 FQGNSA. This CDR3 has 13 amino acids. V lost 5 bases and J lost 5, with 12 bases in between. In DNA, the CDR3 is TGTGCCAGCAGCGCAGACGGAGGGGAGACCCAGTACTTC. Its translation: CASSADGGETQYF.